This T cell receptor (beta chain) stems from a study of T cell repertoires in cytomegalovirus infection. At the level of the study: Matching HLA type and CMV infection were both indicated by public TCR beta signatures.

This clonotype was counted between two and nine times. What it recognizes is unknown. V lost 8 bases to trimming and J lost 7 bases, with 18 bases between them. CDR3 length: 14 residues. Germline V gene data show CDR1 as SNHLY and CDR2 as FYNNEI. MiXCR, applied by TCRdb to the reads, yields one record per CDR3 protein. The table has more than 45,000 distinct CDR3 sequences, around 20% seen once; the top ten hold under 75%. The genes are TRBV2 and TRBJ2-1, with D possibly being TRBD2 (7 bases). This TCR was sampled from a human donor in good health (CMV status not recorded). Some clones in this sample may be carry-over from other donors' samples. The material was CD8+ T cells from cultured PBMCs, obtained from culture after CMV antigen stimulation. This CDR3 reads CASERDIGLNEQFF. CDR3 bases: TGTGCCAGCGAGCGGGACATCGGATTGAATGAGCAGTTCTTC.